These T cell receptor beta chains were read from a single sample in a study of blood T cell repertoires in COVID-19. Repertoires were generated with immunoSEQ multiplex PCR, while TCRdb's copy carries only in-frame clones and drops some. Altogether hundreds of thousands of clones are present, roughly nine tenths being singletons, with the ten largest covering about 6.9%. Input material: PBMCs or T cells enriched from blood (not recorded which). All receptors come from a woman aged 30 to 39 with acute COVID-19. CDR3s include the opening cysteine and the closing phenylalanine or tryptophan. Each record gives: CDR3 protein, CDR3 DNA, D gene, V gene, clone size, J gene. D genes are given only for firm matches. Clone size is stated in some rows and not others, as once, few, many or a class when expanded.

CATRRGGDRTGELFF,TGTGCCACCCGCCGCGGGGGGGACCGCACCGGGGAGCTGTTTTTT,TRBD2,TRBV7-8,.,TRBJ2-2
CASSVPGYTEAFF,TGTGCCAGCAGTGTGCCAGGATACACTGAAGCTTTCTTT,.,TRBV25-1,few,TRBJ1-1
CASSLDRAGGNTIYF,TGTGCCAGCAGCTTGGACAGGGCTGGTGGAAACACCATATATTTT,.,TRBV5-4,.,TRBJ1-3
CASSQDHTGLAGGPYNEQFF,TGTGCCAGCAGCCAAGACCACACGGGACTAGCGGGAGGGCCGTACAATGAGCAGTTCTTC,TRBD2,TRBV4-2,.,TRBJ2-1
CASSQDASGRSYEQYF,TGCGCCAGCAGCCAAGACGCAAGCGGGAGATCCTACGAGCAGTACTTC,TRBD2,TRBV4-1,.,TRBJ2-7
CASSGTGWQYF,TGTGCCAGCAGTGGGACAGGCTGGCAGTATTTT,TRBD1,TRBV2,.,TRBJ2-3
CASSFGGEYGYTF,TGTGCCAGCAGTTTCGGAGGGGAATATGGCTACACCTTC,.,TRBV28,.,TRBJ1-2
CASSRGEGAEQFF,TGTGCCAGCAGCCGAGGAGAGGGGGCTGAGCAGTTCTTC,TRBD1,TRBV3-1/TRBV3-2,.,TRBJ2-1
CASSLIPGLPNTEAFF,TGCGCCAGCAGCTTGATTCCAGGACTCCCGAACACTGAAGCTTTCTTT,.,TRBV5-1,.,TRBJ1-1
CASSMSGGDYGYTF,TGTGCCAGTAGTATGTCGGGGGGAGACTATGGCTACACCTTC,.,TRBV19,.,TRBJ1-2
CASSQDPSGRARADTQYF,TGTGCCAGCAGCCAAGATCCTAGCGGGAGGGCCAGGGCAGATACGCAGTATTTT,TRBD2,TRBV3-1/TRBV3-2,.,TRBJ2-3
CASSFRGGTSGNTIYF,TGTGCCAGCAGCTTTCGGGGGGGAACCTCTGGAAACACCATATATTTT,.,TRBV7-6,.,TRBJ1-3
CASSLEGLNNEQFF,TGTGCCAGCAGCTTAGAGGGACTTAACAATGAGCAGTTCTTC,.,TRBV7-9,.,TRBJ2-1
CAISGAQIAGPASPLHF,TGTGCCATCTCGGGAGCCCAGATTGCCGGGCCGGCTTCACCCCTCCACTTT,.,TRBV28,.,TRBJ1-6
CASSLEFGGFYEQYF,TGTGCCAGCAGCCTGGAGTTTGGTGGGTTCTACGAGCAGTACTTC,.,TRBV27,once,TRBJ2-7
CASSILASGLTGELFF,TGTGCCAGTAGTATATTGGCTAGCGGGTTAACCGGGGAGCTGTTTTTT,TRBD2,TRBV19,.,TRBJ2-2
CASGLDTSGGSYEQYF,TGTGCTAGTGGTTTGGACACTAGCGGGGGGTCCTACGAGCAGTACTTC,TRBD2,TRBV12-5,.,TRBJ2-7
CASRMGGLSYEQYF,TGTGCCAGCAGAATGGGGGGGCTCTCCTACGAGCAGTACTTC,.,TRBV28,.,TRBJ2-7
CASSRDSPNEKLFF,TGCGCCAGCAGTAGGGACAGCCCTAATGAAAAACTGTTTTTT,TRBD1,TRBV5-1,.,TRBJ1-4
CASGLVPGSHEQYF,TGTGCTAGTGGTTTGGTACCCGGGTCCCACGAGCAGTACTTC,.,TRBV12-5,.,TRBJ2-7
CASSQDSGGAADTQYF,TGTGCCAGCAGCCAGGATAGCGGGGGGGCCGCGGATACGCAGTATTTT,TRBD2,TRBV3-1/TRBV3-2,.,TRBJ2-3
CASSPGEYTEAFF,TGTGCCAGCAGCCCAGGGGAGTACACTGAAGCTTTCTTT,.,TRBV3-1/TRBV3-2,once,TRBJ1-1
CAISESAGVGNEQFF,TGTGCCATCAGTGAGTCAGCAGGGGTAGGCAATGAGCAGTTCTTC,.,TRBV10-3,.,TRBJ2-1
CASRVFGGGANVLTF,TGTGCCAGCAGGGTCTTTGGTGGCGGGGCCAACGTCCTGACTTTC,.,TRBV6-5,.,TRBJ2-6
CATSRDGDFRQPQHF,TGTGCCACCAGCAGAGATGGGGACTTTCGTCAGCCCCAGCATTTT,.,TRBV15,.,TRBJ1-5